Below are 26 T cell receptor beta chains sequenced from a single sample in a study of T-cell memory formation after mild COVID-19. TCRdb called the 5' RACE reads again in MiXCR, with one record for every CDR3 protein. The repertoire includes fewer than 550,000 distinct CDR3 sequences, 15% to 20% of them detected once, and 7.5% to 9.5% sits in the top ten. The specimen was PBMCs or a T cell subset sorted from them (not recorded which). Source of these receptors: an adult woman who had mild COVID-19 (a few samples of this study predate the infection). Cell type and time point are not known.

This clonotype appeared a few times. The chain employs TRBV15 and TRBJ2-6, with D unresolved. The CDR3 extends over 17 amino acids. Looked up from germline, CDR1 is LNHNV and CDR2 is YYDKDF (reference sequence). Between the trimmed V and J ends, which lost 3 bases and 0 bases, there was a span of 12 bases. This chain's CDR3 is CATSSETPRSGANVLTF. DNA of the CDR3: TGTGCCACCAGCAGCGAGACACCACGCTCTGGGGCCAACGTCCTGACTTTC.

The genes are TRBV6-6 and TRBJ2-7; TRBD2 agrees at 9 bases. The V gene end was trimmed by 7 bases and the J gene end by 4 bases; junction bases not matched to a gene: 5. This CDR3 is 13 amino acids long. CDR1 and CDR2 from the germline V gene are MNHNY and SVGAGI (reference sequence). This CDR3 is CASKAGGRYEQYF. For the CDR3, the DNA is TGTGCCAGCAAAGCGGGAGGCCGATACGAGCAGTACTTC.

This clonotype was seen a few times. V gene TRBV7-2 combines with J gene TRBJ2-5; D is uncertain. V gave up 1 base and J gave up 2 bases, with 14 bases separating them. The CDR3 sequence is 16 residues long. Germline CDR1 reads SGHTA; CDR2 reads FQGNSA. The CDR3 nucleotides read TGTGCCAGCAGCTTAGGTGGAGCGCATTCACAAGAGACCCAGTACTTC. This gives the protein CASSLGGAHSQETQYF.

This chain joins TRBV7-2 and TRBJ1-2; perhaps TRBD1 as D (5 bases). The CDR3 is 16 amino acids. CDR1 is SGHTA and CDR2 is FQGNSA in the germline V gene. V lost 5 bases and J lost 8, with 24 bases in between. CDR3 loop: CASSPSGPISRDGYTF. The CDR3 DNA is TGTGCCAGCAGCCCCTCTGGCCCGATTTCCAGGGACGGCTACACCTTC.

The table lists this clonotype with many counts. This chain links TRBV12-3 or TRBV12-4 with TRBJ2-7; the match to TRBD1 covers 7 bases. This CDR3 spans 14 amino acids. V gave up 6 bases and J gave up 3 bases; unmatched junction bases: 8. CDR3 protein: CASRPGQQLYEQYF. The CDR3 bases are TGTGCCAGCAGACCGGGACAGCAACTCTACGAGCAGTACTTC.

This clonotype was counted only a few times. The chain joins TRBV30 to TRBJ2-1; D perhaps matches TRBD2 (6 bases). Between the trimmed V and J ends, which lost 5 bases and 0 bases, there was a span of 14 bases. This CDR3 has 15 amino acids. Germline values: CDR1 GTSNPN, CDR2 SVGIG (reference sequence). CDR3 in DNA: TGTGCCTGGTTGGGAGGACTTAGCTCCTACAATGAGCAGTTCTTC. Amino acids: CAWLGGLSSYNEQFF.

The CDR3 coding sequence is TGCGCCAGCAGCTTGGAACTAGGGGTTTCACCCCTCCACTTT. It translates to CASSLELGVSPLHF. The rearrangement uses TRBV5-1 and TRBJ1-6; possibly TRBD1 for D (5 bases). The CDR3 covers 14 residues. Germline V gene sequence: CDR1 SGHRS, CDR2 YFSETQ. V gave up 0 bases and J gave up 9 bases, with 10 bases separating them. The complete variable domain, with remaining parts taken from reference TRBV5-1 and TRBJ1-6, reads KAGVTQTPRYLIKTRGQQVTLSCSPISGHRSVSWYQQTPGQGLQFLFEYFSETQRNKGNFPGRFSGRQFSNSRSEMNVSTLELGDSALYLCASSLELGVSPLHFGNGTRLTVT.

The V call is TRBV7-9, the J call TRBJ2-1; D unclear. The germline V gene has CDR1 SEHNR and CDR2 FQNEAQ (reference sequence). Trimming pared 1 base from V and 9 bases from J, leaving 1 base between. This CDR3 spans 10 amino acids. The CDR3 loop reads CASSLVEQFF. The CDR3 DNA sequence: TGTGCCAGCAGCTTAGTTGAGCAGTTCTTC.

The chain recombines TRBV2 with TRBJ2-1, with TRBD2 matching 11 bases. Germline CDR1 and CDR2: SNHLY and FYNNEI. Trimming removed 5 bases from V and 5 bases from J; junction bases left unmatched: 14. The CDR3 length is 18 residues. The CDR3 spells CASSYLVSGRALDNEQFF. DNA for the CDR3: TGTGCCAGCAGTTATCTTGTTAGCGGGAGGGCTTTGGACAATGAGCAGTTCTTC. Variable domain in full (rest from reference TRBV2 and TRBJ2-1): EPEVTQTPSHQVTQMGQEVILRCVPISNHLYFYWYRQILGQKVEFLVSFYNNEISEKSEIFDDQFSVERPDGSNFTLKIRSTKLEDSAMYFCASSYLVSGRALDNEQFFGPGTRLTVL.

The CDR3 here is CASSQVLSTGELFF. The CDR3 coding sequence is TGTGCCAGCAGCCAAGTACTGTCCACCGGGGAGCTGTTTTTT. The chain has TRBV3-1 and TRBJ2-2; D not certain. Germline-derived CDR1 and CDR2 are LGHDT and YNNKEL (reference sequence). CDR3 length equals 14 residues. Trimming took 1 base from V and 4 from J, leaving 7 bases between them.

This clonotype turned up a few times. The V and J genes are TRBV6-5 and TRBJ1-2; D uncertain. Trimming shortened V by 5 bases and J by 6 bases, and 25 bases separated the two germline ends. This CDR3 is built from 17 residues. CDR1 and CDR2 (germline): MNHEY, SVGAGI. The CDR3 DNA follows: TGTGCCAGCAGTCCTCTCCCCCCTGCGGCATTAAAGGATGGCTACACCTTC. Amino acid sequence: CASSPLPPAALKDGYTF.

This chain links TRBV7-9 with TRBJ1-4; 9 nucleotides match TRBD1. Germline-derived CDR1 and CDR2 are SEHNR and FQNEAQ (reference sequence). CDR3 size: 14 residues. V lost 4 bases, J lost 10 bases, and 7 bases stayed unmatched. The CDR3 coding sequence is TGTGCCAGCAGCTCCGAGGGACAGGGCGGAAAACTGTTTTTT. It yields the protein CASSSEGQGGKLFF.

CDR3 residues: CASSTSFLVSGNTIYF. CDR3 coding DNA: TGTGCCAGCTCAACCAGCTTTCTCGTTTCTGGAAACACCATATATTTT. The J gene is TRBJ1-3, the V gene TRBV18; unclear D gene. The CDR3 is made up of 16 amino acids. The germline V gene encodes CDR1 KGHSH and CDR2 LQKENI. The germline V and J ends were trimmed by 5 bases and 1 base, with 15 bases remaining between them.

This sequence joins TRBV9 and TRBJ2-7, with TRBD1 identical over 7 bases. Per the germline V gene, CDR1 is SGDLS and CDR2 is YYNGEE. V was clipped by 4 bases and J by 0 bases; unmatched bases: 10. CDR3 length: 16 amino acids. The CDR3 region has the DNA TGTGCCAGCAGCAGAGGGGGCGGGTGGAGCTCCTACGAGCAGTACTTC. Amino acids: CASSRGGGWSSYEQYF.

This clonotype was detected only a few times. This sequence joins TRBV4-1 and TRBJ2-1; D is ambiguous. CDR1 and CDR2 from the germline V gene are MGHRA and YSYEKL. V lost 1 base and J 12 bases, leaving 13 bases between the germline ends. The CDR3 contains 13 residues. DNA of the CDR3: TGCGCCAGCAGCCAAGTTGGTAGCCGTGCGCAGTTCTTC. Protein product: CASSQVGSRAQFF.

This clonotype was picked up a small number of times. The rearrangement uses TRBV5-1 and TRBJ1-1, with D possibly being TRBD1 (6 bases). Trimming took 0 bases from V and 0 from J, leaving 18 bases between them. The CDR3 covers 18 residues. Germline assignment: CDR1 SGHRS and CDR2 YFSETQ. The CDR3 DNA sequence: TGCGCCAGCAGCTTGGGATGGCAGGGGATTGTTATGAACACTGAAGCTTTCTTT. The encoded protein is CASSLGWQGIVMNTEAFF.

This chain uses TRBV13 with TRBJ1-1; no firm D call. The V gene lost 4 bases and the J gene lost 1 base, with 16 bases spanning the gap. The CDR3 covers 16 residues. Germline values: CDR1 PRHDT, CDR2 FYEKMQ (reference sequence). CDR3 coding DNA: TGTGCCAGCAGCTCCCCCCAGAGGGTCGGGAACACTGAAGCTTTCTTT. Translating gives CASSSPQRVGNTEAFF.

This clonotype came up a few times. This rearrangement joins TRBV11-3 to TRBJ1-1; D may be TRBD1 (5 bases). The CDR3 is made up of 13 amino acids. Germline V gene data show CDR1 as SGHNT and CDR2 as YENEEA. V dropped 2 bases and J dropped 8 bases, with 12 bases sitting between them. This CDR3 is CASSLSGAREAFF. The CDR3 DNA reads TGTGCCAGCAGCTTAAGCGGGGCACGAGAAGCTTTCTTT.

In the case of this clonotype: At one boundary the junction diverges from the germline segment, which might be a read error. DNA for the CDR3: TGTGCTAGCAGTCCCTCGGCTGGTGACTATGAGCAGTTCTTC. Amino acid sequence: CASSPSAGDYEQFF. The rearrangement links TRBV7-7 to TRBJ2-1, with D uncertain. There are 14 residues in the CDR3. CDR1 is SSHAT, CDR2 FNYEAQ, per germline (reference sequence).

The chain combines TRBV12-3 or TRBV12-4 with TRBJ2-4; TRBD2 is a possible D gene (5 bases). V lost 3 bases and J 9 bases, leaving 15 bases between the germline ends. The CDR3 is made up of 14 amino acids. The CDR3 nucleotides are TGTGCCAGCAGTTTCCCGGACCCTGGGAGCATTCAGTACTTC. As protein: CASSFPDPGSIQYF.

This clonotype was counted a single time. In DNA, the CDR3 is TGTGCCAGCAGCCTTAGGGGGTGGACGAACACTGAAGCTTTCTTT. It codes for CASSLRGWTNTEAFF. The gene calls are TRBV5-4 and TRBJ1-1, with D maybe TRBD1 (6 bases). Trimming shortened V by 4 bases and J by 1 base, and 14 bases separated the two germline ends. Germline V lookup: CDR1 SGHNT, CDR2 YYREEE (reference sequence). The length of the CDR3 is 15 residues.

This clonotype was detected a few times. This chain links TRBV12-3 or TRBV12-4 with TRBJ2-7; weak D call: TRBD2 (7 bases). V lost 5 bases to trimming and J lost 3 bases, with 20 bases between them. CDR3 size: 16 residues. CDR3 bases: TGTGCCAGCAGTGGGTCGGGGGGCCAACGGATCTACGAGCAGTACTTC. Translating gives CASSGSGGQRIYEQYF.

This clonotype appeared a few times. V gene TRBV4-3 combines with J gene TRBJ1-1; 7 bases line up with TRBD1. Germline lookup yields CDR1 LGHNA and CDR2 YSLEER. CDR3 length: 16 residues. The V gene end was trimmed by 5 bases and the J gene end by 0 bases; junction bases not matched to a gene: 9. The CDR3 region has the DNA TGCGCCAGCAGCGACCAGACAGGGCAGATGAACACTGAAGCTTTCTTT. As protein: CASSDQTGQMNTEAFF.

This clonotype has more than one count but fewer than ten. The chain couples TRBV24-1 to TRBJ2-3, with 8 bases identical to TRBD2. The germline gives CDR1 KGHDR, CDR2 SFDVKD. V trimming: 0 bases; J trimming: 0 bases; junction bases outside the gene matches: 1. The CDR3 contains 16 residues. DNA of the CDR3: TGTGCCACCAGTGATTTGACTAGCGGAAGCACAGATACGCAGTATTTT. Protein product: CATSDLTSGSTDTQYF.

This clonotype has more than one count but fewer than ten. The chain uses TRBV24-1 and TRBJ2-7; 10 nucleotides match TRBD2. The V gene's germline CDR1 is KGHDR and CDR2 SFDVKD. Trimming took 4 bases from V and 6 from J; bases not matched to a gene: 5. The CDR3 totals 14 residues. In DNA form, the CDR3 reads TGTGCCACCAGTGACAGCGGGAGGGTCTCCGAGCAGTACTTC. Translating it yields CATSDSGRVSEQYF.

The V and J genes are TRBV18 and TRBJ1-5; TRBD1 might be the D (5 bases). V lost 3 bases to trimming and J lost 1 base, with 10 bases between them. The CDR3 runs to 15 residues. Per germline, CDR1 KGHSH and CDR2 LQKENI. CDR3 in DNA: TGTGCCAGCTCACCGACTCCAGGGAGCAATCAGCCCCAGCATTTT. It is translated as CASSPTPGSNQPQHF.